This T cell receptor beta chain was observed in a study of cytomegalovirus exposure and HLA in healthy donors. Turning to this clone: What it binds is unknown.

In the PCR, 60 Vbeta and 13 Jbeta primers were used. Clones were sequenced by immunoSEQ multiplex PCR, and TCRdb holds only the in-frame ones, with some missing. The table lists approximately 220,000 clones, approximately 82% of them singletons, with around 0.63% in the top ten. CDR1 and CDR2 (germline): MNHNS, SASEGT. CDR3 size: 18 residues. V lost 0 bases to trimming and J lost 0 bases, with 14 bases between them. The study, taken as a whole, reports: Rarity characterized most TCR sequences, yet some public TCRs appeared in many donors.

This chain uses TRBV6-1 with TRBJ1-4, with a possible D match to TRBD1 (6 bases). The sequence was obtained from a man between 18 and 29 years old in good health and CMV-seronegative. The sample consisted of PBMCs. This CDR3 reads CASSEAIQGGTTNEKLFF. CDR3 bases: TGTGCCAGCAGTGAAGCCATACAGGGTGGGACAACTAATGAAAAACTGTTTTTT.